Included here is one TCR beta chain sequence, with context. Its antigen is currently unknown. Trimming stripped 7 bases from V and 0 bases from J, with 10 bases between. The V gene's germline CDR1 is SGHTA and CDR2 FQGNSA. This CDR3 contains 14 residues. This record comes from a study of OX40 agonist ivuxolimab in advanced cancers. As for the study in general: Participants averaged 60 years of age (range roughly 23 to 90) and were around 80% male. A history of anti-PD-1, anti-PD-L1 or anti-CTLA-4 therapy was acceptable, and 40% to 45% had some.

The study, taken as a whole, reports: Fewer expanded clones were found on average in CD4+ than in CD8+ T cells.

Assay used: immunoSEQ multiplex PCR; TCRdb lists only in-frame clones, some missing. The data contain about 50,000 clones, 65% to 85% of them singletons. Sample: CD4+ or CD8+ T cells sorted from blood, taken in a trial of the OX40 agonist ivuxolimab. The clonotype comes from an adult with an advanced solid tumor such as melanoma, head and neck, liver or kidney cancer. The J gene is TRBJ2-1, the V gene TRBV7-2; a weak D match, TRBD1 (5 bases). In nucleotides, the CDR3 is TGTGCCAGCAACAGGCTCTCCTCCTACAATGAGCAGTTCTTC. It codes for CASNRLSSYNEQFF.